This paragraph reports one T cell receptor (beta chain). What it binds is not known. Combining a sample-barcoded 5' primer with a J-beta primer mix, a second PCR ran for 7 to 11 cycles. TCRdb passed the 5' RACE reads through MiXCR, listing each CDR3 protein once. This repertoire shows about 780,000 distinct CDR3 sequences, around 62% found once; its top ten account for 25% to 30%. The source of the sample is a study of blood T cells in healthy people across ages. Whenever a sample was processed, at least 6 million PBMCs were isolated. Germline V CDR1 and CDR2: SGHTA, FQGNSA. The CDR3 sequence is 14 residues long. V was pared by 5 bases and J by 5 bases, with 15 bases between. Findings and limits, study-wide: A roughly linear age-dependent decrease characterized TCR beta diversity per million T cells.

The TCR sequence derives from a young man in good health. Sequences were obtained from blood. This rearrangement joins TRBV7-2 to TRBJ2-5; D might be TRBD1 (5 bases). The CDR3 DNA is TGTGCCAGCAGCGGGAATAGGGGCGCGGAGACCCAGTACTTC. Amino acid sequence: CASSGNRGAETQYF.